What follows are 21 T cell receptor beta chains derived from one specimen sequenced in a study of T cell responses to AZD1222 COVID-19 vaccine. Sequenced by immunoSEQ multiplex PCR; TCRdb stores in-frame clones only, minus some. This table holds around 140,000 clones, approximately 90% found once. The sequencing used peripheral blood, collected on day 0 of AZD1222 vaccination. The receptors were gathered from an adult in good health.

The CDR3 loop is CASSLYGRGTNEAFF. The CDR3 region has the DNA TGTGCCAGCAGTTTATATGGCAGGGGGACCAATGAAGCTTTCTTT. This rearrangement joins TRBV28 to TRBJ1-1; TRBD1 aligns across 7 bases. The CDR3 consists of 15 residues. With V trimmed by 1 base and J by 7 bases, 9 bases remained unmatched. The germline V gene has CDR1 MDHEN and CDR2 SYDVKM.

This clone came up once. The chain joins TRBV10-3 to TRBJ2-7; D gene unclear. Germline lookup yields CDR1 ENHRY and CDR2 SYGVKD. This CDR3 has 13 amino acids. The ends were cut back, 3 bases at V and 3 bases at J, with 9 bases in the middle. This chain's CDR3 is CAISEPLNYEQYF. The CDR3 nucleotides are TGTGCCATCAGTGAACCTCTCAACTACGAGCAGTACTTC.

The V and J genes are TRBV5-1 and TRBJ1-2; perhaps TRBD1 as D (6 bases). The V and J ends lost 6 bases and 4 bases respectively, with 16 bases between them. The CDR3 contains 14 residues. Germline V gives CDR1 SGHRS, CDR2 YFSETQ. The chain's CDR3 is CASTPGGQGYGYTF. CDR3 bases: TGCGCCAGCACCCCCGGGGGGCAGGGCTATGGCTACACCTTC.

The J gene is TRBJ2-7, the V gene TRBV6-2 or TRBV6-3; perhaps D is TRBD1 or TRBD2 (5 bases each). The V gene lost 5 bases and the J gene lost 0 bases, with 11 bases spanning the gap. CDR3 length: 14 residues. CDR1 is MNHEY, CDR2 SVGEGT, per germline. The CDR3 bases are TGTGCCAGCAGTCAAGGGGACCTCTCCTACGAGCAGTACTTC. Protein sequence: CASSQGDLSYEQYF.

The genes are TRBV5-1 and TRBJ1-2; 7 nucleotides line up with TRBD1. Germline loops: CDR1 SGHRS, CDR2 YFSETQ. This CDR3 region has 16 residues. Trimming took 4 bases from V and 7 from J; bases not matched to a gene: 16. The CDR3 is CASSPGASGTASGYTF. CDR3 nucleotides: TGCGCCAGCAGCCCGGGAGCCTCCGGGACAGCCTCTGGCTACACCTTC.

The genes are TRBV5-1 and TRBJ1-2; no clear D gene. Germline CDR1 reads SGHRS; CDR2 reads YFSETQ. This CDR3 has 13 residues. V was cut by 1 base and J by 8 bases, with 12 bases left in between. The CDR3 sequence: CASSLLLLVGYTF. CDR3 nucleotide sequence: TGCGCCAGCAGCTTGTTACTGCTCGTCGGCTACACCTTC.

This rearrangement joins TRBV7-3 to TRBJ2-2, with 9 bases that match TRBD1. There are 15 residues in the CDR3. Germline assignment: CDR1 SGHTA and CDR2 FQGTGA. Germline trimming cut 5 bases from V and 5 bases from J; bases unmatched to any gene: 6. The CDR3 DNA sequence: TGTGCCAGCAGCCAAGACAGGGGGTGGACCGGGGAGCTGTTTTTT. Protein sequence: CASSQDRGWTGELFF.

The chain carries TRBV7-7 and TRBJ2-2; D gene ambiguous. Germline V gene sequence: CDR1 SSHAT, CDR2 FNYEAQ (reference sequence). This CDR3 region has 11 residues. The V end was cut by 3 bases, the J end by 7 bases, with 3 bases between. The CDR3 DNA is TGTGCCAGCAGCTTCATCGGGGAGCTGTTTTTT. This gives the protein CASSFIGELFF.

The gene calls are TRBV27 and TRBJ2-7, with D tentatively TRBD2 (5 bases). CDR3 length: 15 amino acids. Per the germline V gene, CDR1 is MNHEY and CDR2 is SMNVEV (reference sequence). The V end was cut by 6 bases, the J end by 2 bases, with 17 bases between. The CDR3 DNA sequence: TGTGCCAGCAGCTCACTAGAAGGTTTCGCCTACGAGCAGTACTTC. It translates to CASSSLEGFAYEQYF.

V and J are TRBV11-2 and TRBJ2-7, with 10 bases fitting TRBD2. Per germline, CDR1 SGHAT and CDR2 FQNNGV. This CDR3 spans 15 amino acids. V lost 4 bases, J lost 2 bases, and 5 bases stayed unmatched. The DNA of the CDR3 is TGTGCCAGCAGCTCAACAGCGGGAGGGGCCTACGAGCAGTACTTC. This codes for CASSSTAGGAYEQYF.

This clone was seen once. The chain employs TRBV11-2 and TRBJ1-1; weak D call: TRBD1 (5 bases). V was pared by 5 bases and J by 8 bases, with 12 bases between. The CDR3 is 12 residues long. CDR1 and CDR2 (germline): SGHAT, FQNNGV. This CDR3 reads CASSPDKLEAFF. CDR3 DNA: TGTGCCAGCAGCCCGGACAAACTCGAAGCTTTCTTT. Based on the CDR3 plus reference TRBV11-2 and TRBJ1-1, the full variable domain is EAGVAQSPRYKIIEKRQSVAFWCNPISGHATLYWYQQILGQGPKLLIQFQNNGVVDDSQLPKDRFSAERLKGVDSTLKIQPAKLEDSAVYLCASSPDKLEAFFGQGTRLTVV.

The chain combines TRBV11-2 with TRBJ1-1; D gene unclear. CDR1 and CDR2 from the germline V gene are SGHAT and FQNNGV. The CDR3 is made up of 11 amino acids. The V end lost 5 bases, the J end lost 10 bases, and 11 bases lay between the germline ends. The CDR3 loop is CASSPLGGAFF. The CDR3 region has the DNA TGTGCCAGCAGCCCTCTAGGCGGAGCTTTCTTT. The complete variable domain, with remaining parts taken from reference TRBV11-2 and TRBJ1-1, reads EAGVAQSPRYKIIEKRQSVAFWCNPISGHATLYWYQQILGQGPKLLIQFQNNGVVDDSQLPKDRFSAERLKGVDSTLKIQPAKLEDSAVYLCASSPLGGAFFGQGTRLTVV.

The rearrangement uses TRBV6-4 and TRBJ1-2, with a tentative D call TRBD1 (6 bases). Germline values: CDR1 MRHNA, CDR2 SNTAGT. Trimming cost V 3 bases and J 5 bases, with 10 bases left between them. The CDR3 extends over 13 amino acids. The CDR3 DNA reads TGTGCCAGCAGTGATACAGGGAGTTATGGCTACACCTTC. It specifies CASSDTGSYGYTF.

The rearrangement links TRBV5-1 to TRBJ2-3, with 11 bases that match TRBD2. Germline V gene sequence: CDR1 SGHRS, CDR2 YFSETQ. Trimming at V came to 4 bases and at J to 3 bases, leaving 10 bases not matched to a gene. CDR3 length: 17 amino acids. Here the CDR3 DNA reads TGCGCCAGCAGCCCGGATAGCGGGAGGGCCCTGACAGATACGCAGTATTTT. It codes for CASSPDSGRALTDTQYF.

This clone has only one observation. DNA of the CDR3: TGTGCCTGGGCCGGGACAGGGAACTATGGCTACACCTTC. Its protein product is CAWAGTGNYGYTF. The J gene is TRBJ1-2, the V gene TRBV30, with 9 nucleotides matching TRBD1. V dropped 5 bases and J dropped 2; count of bases not matched to a gene: 3. CDR1 GTSNPN and CDR2 SVGIG come from the germline V gene (reference sequence). This CDR3 has 13 residues.

The chain recombines TRBV25-1 with TRBJ2-7, with no clear D. Trimming removed 1 base at V and 2 bases at J, with 18 bases between. The CDR3 is made up of 17 amino acids. Germline-derived CDR1 and CDR2 are MGHDK and SYGVNS. The CDR3 is CASSEWVQIRKAYEQYF. In DNA, the CDR3 is TGTGCCAGCAGTGAATGGGTGCAGATAAGAAAAGCCTACGAGCAGTACTTC.

The rearrangement uses TRBV5-4 and TRBJ2-7; the match to TRBD1 covers 7 bases. Germline-derived CDR1 and CDR2 are SGHNT and YYREEE (reference sequence). The CDR3 sequence is 13 residues long. V shed 3 bases, J shed 1 base, and the junction held 1 base outside the gene matches. CDR3 in amino acids: CASSSGQSYEQYF. In nucleotides, the CDR3 is TGTGCCAGCAGCTCGGGACAGTCCTACGAGCAGTACTTC.

The chain is built from TRBV27 and TRBJ1-1, with TRBD1 matching over 8 bases. Germline CDR1 and CDR2: MNHEY and SMNVEV (reference sequence). The CDR3 contains 15 residues. With 5 bases clipped from V and 3 bases from J, the junction kept 8 bases outside the gene matches. The CDR3 DNA is TGTGCCAGCAGTCCGTCCGACAGGGGTGACACTGAAGCTTTCTTT. Translation gives CASSPSDRGDTEAFF.

The chain employs TRBV27 and TRBJ1-2; D gene uncertain. The CDR3 is 13 amino acids. Trimming left V 6 bases short and J 4 bases short, with 12 bases between. Germline V CDR1 and CDR2: MNHEY, SMNVEV (reference sequence). CDR3 loop: CASRDGPSYGYTF. CDR3 DNA: TGTGCCAGCAGGGACGGACCCTCCTATGGCTACACCTTC.

The chain is built from TRBV5-4 and TRBJ2-5; 14 bases agree with TRBD2. There are 17 residues in the CDR3. Trimming at V came to 4 bases and at J to 4 bases, leaving 9 bases not matched to a gene. CDR1 is SGHNT and CDR2 is YYREEE in the germline V gene (reference sequence). The chain's CDR3 is CASSPGLAGVRGETQYF. The CDR3 DNA follows: TGTGCCAGCAGCCCGGGACTAGCGGGAGTGAGGGGAGAGACCCAGTACTTC.

The genes are TRBV5-4 and TRBJ1-6; no firm D call. Trimming removed 0 bases from V and 9 bases from J, with 16 bases in between. The length of the CDR3 is 16 residues. Germline CDR1 is SGHNT and CDR2 is YYREEE (reference sequence). The DNA for the CDR3 is TGTGCCAGCAGCTTGGCGGTAGGCCCTGGAGGTTCACCCCTCCACTTT. This translates into CASSLAVGPGGSPLHF.